Listed here are 28 T cell receptor beta chains from one sample, sequenced in a study of cytomegalovirus exposure and HLA in healthy donors. Generated by immunoSEQ multiplex PCR, the TCRdb table keeps only in-frame clones and is missing some. This sample has 200,000 or so clones; about 80% occur once, and the top ten carry more than 6.5%. Sample: PBMCs. The receptor set was obtained from a man between 18 and 35 years old in good health and CMV-seropositive.

The genes are TRBV6-6 and TRBJ1-1; D perhaps matches TRBD1 (6 bases). Between the trimmed V and J ends, which lost 0 bases and 3 bases, there was a span of 8 bases. The CDR3 length is 14 residues. Per germline, CDR1 MNHNY and CDR2 SVGAGI (reference sequence). For the CDR3, the DNA is TGTGCCAGCAGTTACTCGCAGGGGCACACTGAAGCTTTCTTT. Its protein product is CASSYSQGHTEAFF.

The V call is TRBV27, the J call TRBJ2-7, with 7 bases matching TRBD2. CDR1 and CDR2 (germline): MNHEY, SMNVEV (reference sequence). V dropped 3 bases and J dropped 1; count of bases not matched to a gene: 15. The CDR3 is 18 residues long. The CDR3 protein is CASSFSLSGGGPSYEQYF. In DNA form, the CDR3 reads TGTGCCAGCAGTTTCTCCCTCTCGGGGGGAGGTCCGTCCTACGAGCAGTACTTC.

The chain employs TRBV19 and TRBJ1-2; no clear D gene. This CDR3 comprises 13 residues. Trimming left V 3 bases short and J 6 bases short, with 11 bases between. Germline lookup yields CDR1 LNHDA and CDR2 SQIVND (reference sequence). CDR3 in DNA: TGTGCCAGTAGTATGTTCCTCTCGGATGGCTACACCTTC. Its protein is CASSMFLSDGYTF.

The V gene is TRBV6-6, the J gene TRBJ2-7, with D perhaps matching TRBD2 (7 bases). V was clipped by 9 bases and J by 4 bases, with 19 bases between them. The germline gives CDR1 MNHNY, CDR2 SVGAGI (reference sequence). CDR3 length: 14 residues. CDR3 protein: CASLGRGAGYEQYF. CDR3 DNA sequence: TGTGCCAGTCTGGGTCGGGGGGCCGGTTACGAGCAGTACTTC.

The gene calls are TRBV9 and TRBJ2-5; TRBD2 matches at 10 bases. Germline loops: CDR1 SGDLS, CDR2 YYNGEE. Trimming took 3 bases from V and 2 from J; bases not matched to a gene: 4. This CDR3 comprises 15 residues. The CDR3 here is CASSASGSLQETQYF. CDR3 nucleotides: TGTGCCAGCAGCGCTAGCGGGAGTCTTCAAGAGACCCAGTACTTC.

As regards this clone: Different DNA sequences within this sample yield the same CDR3. The chain carries TRBV5-1 and TRBJ2-1; 12 bases match TRBD2. Germline assignment: CDR1 SGHRS and CDR2 YFSETQ. This CDR3 has 15 residues. V was pared by 0 bases and J by 7 bases, with 2 bases of the junction left unmatched. The CDR3 spells CASSLGLAGVNEQFF. The CDR3 DNA follows: TGCGCCAGCAGCTTGGGACTAGCGGGAGTAAATGAGCAGTTCTTC. Together with reference TRBV5-1 and TRBJ2-1, the CDR3 gives the full variable domain: KAGVTQTPRYLIKTRGQQVTLSCSPISGHRSVSWYQQTPGQGLQFLFEYFSETQRNKGNFPGRFSGRQFSNSRSEMNVSTLELGDSALYLCASSLGLAGVNEQFFGPGTRLTVL.

The chain links TRBV5-1 to TRBJ1-1, with 8 nucleotides matching TRBD1. This CDR3 spans 14 amino acids. V was pared by 2 bases and J by 1 base, with 1 base of the junction left unmatched. Germline loops: CDR1 SGHRS, CDR2 YFSETQ. The CDR3 spells CASSFGTGNTEAFF. CDR3 nucleotides: TGCGCCAGCAGCTTCGGGACAGGGAACACTGAAGCTTTCTTT.

The chain combines TRBV10-3 with TRBJ2-7, with TRBD1 matching over 8 bases. The CDR3 length is 13 residues. V shed 0 bases and J 7 bases; nucleotides not matched to a gene: 2. Germline V gene lookup returns CDR1 ENHRY and CDR2 SYGVKD. The CDR3 DNA sequence: TGTGCCATCAGTGAGTCGACAGGGGAGGAGCAGTACTTC. Amino acids: CAISESTGEEQYF.

The chain carries TRBV28 and TRBJ2-3, with TRBD2 matching over 13 bases. The germline V gene encodes CDR1 MDHEN and CDR2 SYDVKM. V was pared by 4 bases and J by 4 bases, with 5 bases of the junction left unmatched. The CDR3 sequence is 16 residues long. The CDR3 nucleotides read TGTGCCAGCAGTTACGGACTAGCGGGAGACGCAGATACGCAGTATTTT. It translates to CASSYGLAGDADTQYF.

The chain combines TRBV27 with TRBJ2-1; D is undetermined. Trimming took 5 bases from V and 9 from J, leaving 8 bases between them. The CDR3 consists of 11 residues. Germline lookup yields CDR1 MNHEY and CDR2 SMNVEV (reference sequence). CDR3 in amino acids: CASSQNAEQFF. The CDR3, as DNA: TGTGCCAGCAGTCAGAATGCTGAGCAGTTCTTC.

This chain uses TRBV9 with TRBJ2-3; 11 bases match TRBD2. The CDR3 consists of 16 residues. CDR1 is SGDLS and CDR2 is YYNGEE in the germline V gene. V was pared by 0 bases and J by 4 bases, with 4 bases of the junction left unmatched. The CDR3 region has the DNA TGTGCCAGCAGCGTAGAACTAGCGGGAGTTTCAGATACGCAGTATTTT. Translating it yields CASSVELAGVSDTQYF.

The rearrangement joins TRBV15 to TRBJ2-7; possible D gene TRBD1, 6 bases. Germline loops: CDR1 LNHNV, CDR2 YYDKDF (reference sequence). Between the trimmed V and J ends, which lost 4 bases and 3 bases, there was a span of 16 bases. This CDR3 comprises 15 residues. CDR3 loop: CATSTNRVLRYEQYF. CDR3 in DNA: TGTGCCACCAGCACTAACAGGGTTTTACGCTACGAGCAGTACTTC. The variable domain in full, completed from reference TRBV15 and TRBJ2-7, reads DAMVIQNPRYQVTQFGKPVTLSCSQTLNHNVMYWYQQKSSQAPKLLFHYYDKDFNNEADTPDNFQSRRPNTSFCFLDIRSPGLGDTAMYLCATSTNRVLRYEQYFGPGTRLTVT.

The chain combines TRBV9 with TRBJ2-7; maybe TRBD2 (6 bases). Per germline, CDR1 SGDLS and CDR2 YYNGEE. Trimming stripped 0 bases from V and 2 bases from J, with 15 bases between. The CDR3 spans 16 residues. CDR3 amino acids: CASSVAPGGLPYEQYF. The CDR3 DNA follows: TGTGCCAGCAGCGTAGCCCCCGGGGGACTCCCCTACGAGCAGTACTTC.

CDR3 sequence: CASSVEGGYTEAFF. CDR3 sequence (DNA): TGTGCCAGCAGCGTTGAGGGCGGGTACACTGAAGCTTTCTTT. J is TRBJ1-1 and V is TRBV9, with D unclear. Trimming pared 2 bases from V and 3 bases from J, leaving 11 bases between. Germline CDR1 reads SGDLS; CDR2 reads YYNGEE. CDR3 length equals 14 residues.

V usage is TRBV4-2 and J usage is TRBJ2-1, with TRBD2 matching 7 bases. Germline assignment: CDR1 LGHNA and CDR2 YNFKEQ. V lost 0 bases to trimming and J lost 7 bases; unmatched junction nucleotides: 12. The CDR3 length is 17 residues. CDR3 in amino acids: CASSQDGAGWGLNEQFF. As DNA, the CDR3 is TGTGCCAGCAGCCAAGATGGAGCGGGGTGGGGCTTGAATGAGCAGTTCTTC.

This clone was seen at least ten times. The V gene is TRBV4-2, the J gene TRBJ2-7; 8 nucleotides match TRBD2. The J segment lost 2 bases and the V segment lost 4 bases, leaving 10 bases of the junction unmatched. In germline, CDR1 is LGHNA, CDR2 YNFKEQ. The CDR3 has 16 residues. Here the CDR3 reads CASSRDTGLETYEQYF. The CDR3 bases are TGTGCCAGCAGCCGCGACACGGGACTAGAGACCTACGAGCAGTACTTC.

The chain is built from TRBV5-6 and TRBJ1-3, with unresolved D. The V end lost 2 bases, the J end lost 6 bases, and 15 bases lay between the germline ends. The CDR3 covers 15 residues. Germline V gives CDR1 SGHDT, CDR2 YYEEEE. The CDR3 sequence is CASSFFANAENTIYF. The DNA of the CDR3 is TGTGCCAGCAGCTTTTTTGCAAACGCGGAAAACACCATATATTTT. The full variable domain, with the rest looked up from reference TRBV5-6 and TRBJ1-3, is DAGVTQSPTHLIKTRGQQVTLRCSPKSGHDTVSWYQQALGQGPQFIFQYYEEEERQRGNFPDRFSGHQFPNYSSELNVNALLLGDSALYLCASSFFANAENTIYFGEGSWLTVV.

The chain is built from TRBV9 and TRBJ1-1; D remains ambiguous. The V end lost 3 bases, the J end lost 9 bases, and 18 bases lay between the germline ends. Per the germline V gene, CDR1 is SGDLS and CDR2 is YYNGEE. The CDR3 contains 14 residues. DNA of the CDR3: TGTGCCAGCAGCGCCCGGGGTAGACCGTCGAAAGCTTTCTTT. Translation: CASSARGRPSKAFF.

This chain links TRBV21-1 with TRBJ2-3; the DNA was not used to check the table's D call, TRBD2. TRBV21-1 is noted as a pseudogene. The CDR3 runs to 16 residues. The CDR3 DNA is TGTGCCAGCAGCAAAGCAAAGCGGGAGATCACAGATACGCAGTATTTT. Translated, it gives CASSKAKREITDTQYF.

The V call is TRBV1, the J call TRBJ2-7; no DNA check was done on the table's D call, TRBD2. TRBV1 is recorded as a pseudogene. The CDR3 has 16 amino acids. CDR3 loop: CTSSQGGFLSSYEQYF. The DNA for the CDR3 is TGCACCAGCAGCCAAGGCGGCTTTCTCAGCTCCTACGAGCAGTACTTC.

V usage is TRBV2 and J usage is TRBJ2-7, with TRBD2 matching over 12 bases. This CDR3 spans 15 amino acids. Per the germline V gene, CDR1 is SNHLY and CDR2 is FYNNEI. V was pared by 7 bases and J by 0 bases, with 4 bases of the junction left unmatched. The chain's CDR3 is CASKRTSGNSYEQYF. The CDR3 nucleotides read TGTGCCAGCAAGAGGACTAGCGGGAACTCCTACGAGCAGTACTTC.

The chain employs TRBV9 and TRBJ2-7; 7 nucleotides agree with TRBD1. The length of the CDR3 is 15 residues. Germline trimming cut 4 bases from V and 3 bases from J; bases unmatched to any gene: 10. Per the germline V gene, CDR1 is SGDLS and CDR2 is YYNGEE. The CDR3 sequence is CASSPRQGPVYEQYF. The CDR3, as DNA: TGTGCCAGCAGCCCCCGACAGGGACCCGTCTACGAGCAGTACTTC.

This chain uses TRBV4-1 with TRBJ2-3; possible D gene TRBD2, 7 bases. Trimming took off 0 bases at V and 2 bases at J, with 12 bases between the two ends. Germline V CDR1 and CDR2: MGHRA, YSYEKL. The CDR3 spans 16 residues. The CDR3 loop reads CASSQDQGGATDTQYF. CDR3 bases: TGCGCCAGCAGCCAAGACCAAGGGGGGGCCACAGATACGCAGTATTTT.

This chain uses TRBV5-6 with TRBJ1-3; unclear D gene. This CDR3 has 15 amino acids. Trimming shortened V by 1 base and J by 0 bases, and 8 bases separated the two germline ends. From germline, CDR1 is SGHDT and CDR2 YYEEEE. CDR3 DNA: TGTGCCAGCAGCTTGACGGTACTCTCTGGAAACACCATATATTTT. Its protein is CASSLTVLSGNTIYF.

The chain links TRBV5-4 to TRBJ1-2, with a weak D call TRBD1 (6 bases). Germline V CDR1 and CDR2: SGHNT, YYREEE (reference sequence). The CDR3 length is 15 residues. V was cut by 0 bases and J by 4 bases, with 13 bases left in between. This CDR3 reads CASSLAGASVYGYTF. Written as DNA, the CDR3 is TGTGCCAGCAGCTTGGCAGGGGCGAGTGTCTATGGCTACACCTTC.

V gene TRBV7-9 combines with J gene TRBJ2-3; D might be TRBD1 (5 bases). Germline V lookup: CDR1 SEHNR, CDR2 FQNEAQ (reference sequence). V was shortened by 5 bases and J by 4 bases, with 7 bases between the two germline ends. The CDR3 runs to 12 residues. DNA of the CDR3: TGTGCCAGCAGCGACAGCCCAGATACGCAGTATTTT. Amino acid sequence: CASSDSPDTQYF.

The V and J genes are TRBV5-1 and TRBJ2-1; D remains unclear. This CDR3 is 14 amino acids long. CDR1 is SGHRS and CDR2 is YFSETQ in the germline V gene. V gave up 5 bases and J gave up 5 bases, with 14 bases separating them. CDR3 sequence: CASRLRSIDNEQFF. The CDR3, as DNA: TGCGCCAGCAGACTCCGCTCGATCGACAATGAGCAGTTCTTC.

The chain combines TRBV7-2 with TRBJ2-7; 9 bases are a match to TRBD1. This CDR3 has 14 amino acids. Trimming took 5 bases from V and 9 from J; bases not matched to a gene: 11. Germline CDR1 SGHTA, CDR2 FQGNSA. DNA of the CDR3: TGTGCCAGCAGCCGGACAGGGGATTTTCCAGGGCAGTACTTC. This sequence encodes CASSRTGDFPGQYF.